The clone carrying this T cell receptor beta chain was observed once. The antigen remains undetermined. This specimen comes from a study of long-term antiretroviral therapy in people with HIV. CDR1 is LNHDA, CDR2 SQIVND, per germline (reference sequence). The germline V and J ends were trimmed by 8 bases and 5 bases, with 18 bases remaining between them. CDR3 length: 14 amino acids. Study-wide findings and caveats: Post-ART diversity increased but stayed below transplant donor controls.

Survey-level immunoSEQ v3.0 assays were run. Method: immunoSEQ multiplex PCR; TCRdb's copy keeps in-frame clones and lacks some. The sample includes under 45,000 clones, 85% of them seen just once. The rearrangement uses TRBV19 and TRBJ1-1; weak D call: TRBD1 (5 bases). The sequence came from a young woman with HIV. This specimen was unsorted PBMCs, taken just under 2.9 years before starting antiretroviral therapy. The DNA for the CDR3 is TGTGCCAGTCATCCCCGGGGCGAAGGGACTGAAGCTTTCTTT. This gives the protein CASHPRGEGTEAFF.